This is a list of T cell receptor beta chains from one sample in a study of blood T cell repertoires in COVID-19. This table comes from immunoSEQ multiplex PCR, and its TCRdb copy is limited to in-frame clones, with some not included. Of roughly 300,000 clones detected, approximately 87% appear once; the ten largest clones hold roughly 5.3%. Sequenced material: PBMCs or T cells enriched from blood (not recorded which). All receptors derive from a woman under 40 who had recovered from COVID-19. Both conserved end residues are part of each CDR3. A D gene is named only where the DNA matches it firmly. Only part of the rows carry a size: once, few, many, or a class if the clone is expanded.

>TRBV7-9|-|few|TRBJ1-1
CASGLPYRHMNTEAFF
TGTGCCAGTGGGCTACCATACCGGCACATGAACACTGAAGCTTTCTTT
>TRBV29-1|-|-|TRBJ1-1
CSVEGVSGATEAFF
TGCAGCGTTGAAGGAGTATCAGGGGCCACTGAAGCTTTCTTT
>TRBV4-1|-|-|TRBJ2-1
CASSQEDPRGSYNEQFF
TGCGCCAGCAGCCAAGAGGATCCGAGGGGGTCCTACAATGAGCAGTTCTTC
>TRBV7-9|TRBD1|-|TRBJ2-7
CASSPRNSDRSSYEQYF
TGTGCCAGCAGCCCACGCAACTCGGACAGGTCTTCCTACGAGCAGTACTTC
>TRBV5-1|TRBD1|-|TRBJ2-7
CASSTDRYEQYF
TGCGCCAGCAGCACGGACAGGTACGAGCAGTACTTC
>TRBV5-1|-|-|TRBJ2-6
CASSYPTARLSGANVLTF
TGCGCCAGCAGCTACCCGACAGCTCGTCTCTCTGGGGCCAACGTCCTGACTTTC
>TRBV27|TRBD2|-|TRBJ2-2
CASRGGGGLGTGELFF
TGTGCCAGCCGGGGGGGCGGGGGATTAGGGACCGGGGAGCTGTTTTTT
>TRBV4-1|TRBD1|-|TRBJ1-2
CASSQGVTGGTYGYTF
TGCGCCAGCAGCCAAGGGGTGACAGGGGGCACCTATGGCTACACCTTC
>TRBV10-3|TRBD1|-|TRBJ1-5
CAISDRDSLQPQHF
TGTGCCATCAGTGACCGGGACAGCTTGCAGCCCCAGCATTTT
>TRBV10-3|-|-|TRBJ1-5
CATGGPSNSNQPQHF
TGTGCCACAGGCGGGCCCTCAAATAGCAATCAGCCCCAGCATTTT
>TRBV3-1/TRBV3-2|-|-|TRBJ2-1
CASSQDGGAGNEQFF
TGTGCCAGCAGCCAAGATGGCGGGGCGGGAAATGAGCAGTTCTTC
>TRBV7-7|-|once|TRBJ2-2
CASSLSSTGELFF
TGTGCCAGCAGCTTATCCTCCACCGGGGAGCTGTTTTTT
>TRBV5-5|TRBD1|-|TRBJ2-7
CASSPMFRDRGYEQYF
TGTGCCAGCAGCCCCATGTTCCGGGACAGGGGCTACGAGCAGTACTTC
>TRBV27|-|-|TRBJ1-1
CASARGGPITEAFF
TGTGCCAGTGCAAGGGGGGGGCCAATCACTGAAGCTTTCTTT
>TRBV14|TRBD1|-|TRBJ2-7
CASSLRQGTTYEQYF
TGTGCCAGCAGCCTCCGACAGGGGACGACCTACGAGCAGTACTTC
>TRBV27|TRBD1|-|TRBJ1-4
CASSPDRDGNEKLFF
TGTGCCAGCAGTCCCGACAGGGATGGAAATGAAAAACTGTTTTTT
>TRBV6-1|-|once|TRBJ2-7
CASSEFFGLGYEQYF
TGTGCCAGCAGTGAGTTCTTCGGGTTAGGCTACGAGCAGTACTTC
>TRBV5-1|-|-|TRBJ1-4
CASSLASGSQEKLFF
TGCGCCAGCAGCTTGGCCTCAGGGTCGCAAGAAAAACTGTTTTTT